This T cell receptor (beta chain) is drawn from a study of radiation and T cells in renal cell carcinoma. Trimming removed 6 bases at V and 3 bases at J, with 6 bases between. CDR1 MNHEY and CDR2 SVGAGI come from the germline V gene. The CDR3 has 11 amino acids. Sequencing was performed with immunoSEQ multiplex PCR; in TCRdb, only in-frame clones are kept and a portion is missing. The sample consists of 120,000 or so clones, around 85% of them appearing once. Time point in this sample: blood 2 weeks post-SBRT. Treatment denoted: 15 Gy SBRT to primary tumor, nephrectomy 4 weeks later. After SBRT, blood was collected at 2 and 4 weeks, plus baseline. The patient's renal cell carcinoma had clear cell pathology.

The starting material was blood, obtained from a patient whose treatment included radiotherapy and nephrectomy. The V call is TRBV6-5, the J call TRBJ2-7, with D uncertain. This TCR derives from a middle-aged man with renal cell carcinoma. The DNA of the CDR3 is TGTGCCAGCAGCCGGTACTACGAGCAGTACTTC. Residues: CASSRYYEQYF.